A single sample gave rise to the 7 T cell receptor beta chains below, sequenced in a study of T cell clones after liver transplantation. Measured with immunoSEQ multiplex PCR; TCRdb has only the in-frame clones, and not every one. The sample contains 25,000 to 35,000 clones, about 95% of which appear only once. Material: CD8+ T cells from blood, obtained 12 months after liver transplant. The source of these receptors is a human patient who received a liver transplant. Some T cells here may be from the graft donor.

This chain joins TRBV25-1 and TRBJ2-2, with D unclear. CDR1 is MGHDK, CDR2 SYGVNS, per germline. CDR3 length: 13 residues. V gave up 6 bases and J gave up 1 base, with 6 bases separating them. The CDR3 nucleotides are TGTGCCAGCAGGGACGGGAACACCGGGGAGCTGTTTTTT. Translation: CASRDGNTGELFF. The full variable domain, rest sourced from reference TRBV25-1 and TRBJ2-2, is EADIYQTPRYLVIGTGKKITLECSQTMGHDKMYWYQQDPGMELHLIHYSYGVNSTEKGDLSSESTVSRIRTEHFPLTLESARPSHTSQYLCASRDGNTGELFFGEGSRLTVL.

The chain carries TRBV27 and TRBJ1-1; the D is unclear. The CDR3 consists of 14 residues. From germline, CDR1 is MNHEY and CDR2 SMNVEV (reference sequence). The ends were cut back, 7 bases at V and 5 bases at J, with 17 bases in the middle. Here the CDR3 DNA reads TGTGCCAGCACTCCCGAATGGGGTGGTACTGAAGCTTTCTTT. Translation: CASTPEWGGTEAFF.

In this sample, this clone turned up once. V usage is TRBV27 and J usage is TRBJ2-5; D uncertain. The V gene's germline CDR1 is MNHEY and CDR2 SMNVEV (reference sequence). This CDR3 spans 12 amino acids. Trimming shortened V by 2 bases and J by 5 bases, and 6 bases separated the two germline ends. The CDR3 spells CASSLRGETQYF. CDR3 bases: TGTGCCAGCAGTTTACGCGGTGAGACCCAGTACTTC.

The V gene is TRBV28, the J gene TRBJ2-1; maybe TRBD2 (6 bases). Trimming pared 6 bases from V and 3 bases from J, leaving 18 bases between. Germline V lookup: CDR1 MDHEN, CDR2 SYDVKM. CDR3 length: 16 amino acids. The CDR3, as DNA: TGTGCCAGCAGCTCCGCGGGGACTCCACTCTACAATGAGCAGTTCTTC. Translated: CASSSAGTPLYNEQFF.

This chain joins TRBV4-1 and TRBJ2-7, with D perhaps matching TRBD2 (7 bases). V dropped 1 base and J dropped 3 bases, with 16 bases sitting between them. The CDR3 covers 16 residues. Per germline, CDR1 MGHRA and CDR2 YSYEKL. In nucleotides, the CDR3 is TGCGCCAGCAGCCAAGTTGGGGGGGCCCAGGTCTACGAGCAGTACTTC. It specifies CASSQVGGAQVYEQYF.

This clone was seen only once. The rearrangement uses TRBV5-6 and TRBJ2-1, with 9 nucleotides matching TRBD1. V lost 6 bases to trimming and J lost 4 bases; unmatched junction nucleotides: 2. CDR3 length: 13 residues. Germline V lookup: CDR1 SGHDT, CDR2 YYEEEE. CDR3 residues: CASTGTGYNEQFF. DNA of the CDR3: TGTGCCAGCACCGGGACAGGGTACAATGAGCAGTTCTTC.

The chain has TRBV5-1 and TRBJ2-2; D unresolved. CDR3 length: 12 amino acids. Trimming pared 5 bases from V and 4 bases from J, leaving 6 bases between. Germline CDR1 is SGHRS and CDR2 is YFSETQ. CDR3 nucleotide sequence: TGCGCCAGCAGTGGGATCACCGGGGAGCTGTTTTTT. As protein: CASSGITGELFF.